These 13 T cell receptor beta chains were sequenced from one sample in a study of T cell responses to AZD1222 COVID-19 vaccine. Generated by immunoSEQ multiplex PCR, the TCRdb table keeps only in-frame clones and is missing some. Here the sample spans about 140,000 clones, about 90% being singletons. The material sequenced was peripheral blood, taken on day 0 of AZD1222 vaccination. These receptors were collected from an adult in good health.

V is TRBV4-2 and J is TRBJ2-1, with 10 nucleotides matching TRBD2. Germline V gene data show CDR1 as LGHNA and CDR2 as YNFKEQ. The CDR3 totals 16 residues. J gave up 8 bases and V 3 bases, and 10 bases lay outside the gene matches. Here the CDR3 DNA reads TGTGCCAGCAGCCAGGACCACTACCTAGCGGGAGATGAGCAGTTCTTC. Protein sequence: CASSQDHYLAGDEQFF.

The J gene is TRBJ2-5, the V gene TRBV3-1 (or the pseudogene TRBV3-2); TRBD2 aligns across 11 bases. Per germline, CDR1 LGHDT and CDR2 YNNKEL (reference sequence). This CDR3 has 17 amino acids. J was trimmed by 1 base and V by 3 bases; bases with no gene match: 7. CDR3 region: CASSHSLAGGIQETQYF. Here the CDR3 DNA reads TGTGCCAGCAGCCACTCGCTAGCGGGGGGAATCCAAGAGACCCAGTACTTC.

V is TRBV5-1 and J is TRBJ2-5; D may be TRBD2 (7 bases). The CDR3 has 12 amino acids. The ends were cut back, 7 bases at V and 5 bases at J, with 12 bases in the middle. Germline loops: CDR1 SGHRS, CDR2 YFSETQ. CDR3 protein: CASGGGAETQYF. Written as DNA, the CDR3 is TGCGCCAGCGGGGGGGGCGCGGAGACCCAGTACTTC.

The chain joins TRBV19 to TRBJ2-1; D is possibly TRBD2 (6 bases). The germline V gene has CDR1 LNHDA and CDR2 SQIVND (reference sequence). Trimming cost V 3 bases and J 7 bases, with 16 bases left between them. The CDR3 totals 15 residues. The CDR3 region has the DNA TGTGCCAGTAGTATTCCCGGGGGAGTGGGGAATGAGCAGTTCTTC. Translation gives CASSIPGGVGNEQFF.

The rearrangement joins TRBV7-9 to TRBJ2-5; 9 positions match TRBD1. Trimming cost V 5 bases and J 1 base; bases outside gene matches: 2. Germline V gives CDR1 SEHNR, CDR2 FQNEAQ (reference sequence). CDR3 length: 14 residues. This CDR3 is CASSLQGAQETQYF. In DNA, the CDR3 is TGTGCCAGCAGCCTACAGGGGGCCCAAGAGACCCAGTACTTC.

The chain has TRBV2 and TRBJ2-2; D not certain. Per the germline V gene, CDR1 is SNHLY and CDR2 is FYNNEI. The CDR3 sequence is 14 residues long. Trimming removed 9 bases from V and 3 bases from J, with 14 bases in between. The CDR3 reads CASTSVVDTGELFF. The CDR3 DNA follows: TGTGCCAGTACGTCGGTGGTGGACACCGGGGAGCTGTTTTTT.

The chain links TRBV19 to TRBJ1-5, with no clear D. V lost 5 bases to trimming and J lost 4 bases, with 9 bases between them. This CDR3 has 13 residues. Germline CDR1 is LNHDA and CDR2 is SQIVND (reference sequence). The DNA of the CDR3 is TGTGCCAGTAGTCTTCTAGCGAATCAGCCCCAGCATTTT. Protein product: CASSLLANQPQHF.

In its sample, this clone was seen once. This chain joins TRBV7-9 and TRBJ1-1; D remains ambiguous. This CDR3 has 12 amino acids. V was cut by 1 base and J by 8 bases, with 8 bases left in between. Germline V gene lookup returns CDR1 SEHNR and CDR2 FQNEAQ (reference sequence). This chain's CDR3 is CASSLGGVEAFF. CDR3 DNA: TGTGCCAGCAGCTTAGGGGGAGTCGAAGCTTTCTTT. Variable domain in full (rest from reference TRBV7-9 and TRBJ1-1): DTGVSQNPRHKITKRGQNVTFRCDPISEHNRLYWYRQTLGQGPEFLTYFQNEAQLEKSRLLSDRFSAERPKGSFSTLEIQRTEQGDSAMYLCASSLGGVEAFFGQGTRLTVV.

The chain joins TRBV2 to TRBJ1-2; D is unresolved. This CDR3 comprises 13 residues. Germline CDR1 SNHLY, CDR2 FYNNEI. Trimming removed 2 bases from V and 2 bases from J, with 6 bases in between. The CDR3 bases are TGTGCCAGCAGTGAATATATAAACTATGGCTACACCTTC. This translates into CASSEYINYGYTF. Combining the CDR3 with reference TRBV2 and TRBJ1-2 gives the whole variable domain EPEVTQTPSHQVTQMGQEVILRCVPISNHLYFYWYRQILGQKVEFLVSFYNNEISEKSEIFDDQFSVERPDGSNFTLKIRSTKLEDSAMYFCASSEYINYGYTFGSGTRLTVV.

The chain carries TRBV6-1 and TRBJ1-4; D not certain. V dropped 2 bases and J dropped 5 bases, with 12 bases sitting between them. The CDR3 extends over 15 amino acids. Per the germline V gene, CDR1 is MNHNS and CDR2 is SASEGT. As DNA, the CDR3 is TGTGCCAGCAGTGAACTTGGCCCTAAAAATGAAAAACTGTTTTTT. Its translation: CASSELGPKNEKLFF.

The chain has TRBV7-8 and TRBJ1-2; D remains ambiguous. The CDR3 totals 13 residues. Germline lookup yields CDR1 SGHVS and CDR2 FQNEAQ. Between the trimmed V and J ends, which lost 0 bases and 4 bases, there was a span of 6 bases. The CDR3 loop reads CASSLAPSYGYTF. The DNA for the CDR3 is TGTGCCAGCAGCTTAGCGCCCTCCTATGGCTACACCTTC.

The chain combines TRBV5-1 with TRBJ2-7; 8 bases align to TRBD1. This CDR3 contains 14 residues. V lost 1 base to trimming and J lost 3 bases; unmatched junction nucleotides: 3. In germline, CDR1 is SGHRS, CDR2 YFSETQ. In nucleotides, the CDR3 is TGCGCCAGCAGCTTGCGGACAGGGAACTACGAGCAGTACTTC. As protein: CASSLRTGNYEQYF.

This clone has only one observation. The genes are TRBV9 and TRBJ2-5, with 8 bases fitting TRBD2. The CDR3 extends over 16 amino acids. Germline loops: CDR1 SGDLS, CDR2 YYNGEE. J was trimmed by 5 bases and V by 0 bases; bases with no gene match: 9. The CDR3 sequence: CASSVGQRGIQETQYF. CDR3 DNA sequence: TGTGCCAGCAGCGTAGGTCAGCGGGGGATCCAGGAGACCCAGTACTTC.